This passage covers 26 T cell receptor beta chains from one sample sequenced in a study of cytomegalovirus exposure and HLA in healthy donors (dated by TCRdb to about 2017). The protocol used for the library was the immunoSEQ multiplex PCR assay. For the multiplex PCR, a mixture combining 60 forward primers for TCR Vbeta segments and 13 reverse primers for TCR Jbeta segments was used. Sourced from immuneACCESS, this table was stored by TCRdb with only in-frame sequences that have V and J called. A share of the clones is absent; for the studies checked, an unresolved V gene accounts for under half, and the remainder has no known explanation. Here the sample has fewer than 150,000 clones; about 85% occur a single time. Jointly, the top ten make up over 6.5% of the sample. Sequenced input: PBMCs. Receptors were obtained from a woman aged 25 to 39 in good health and CMV-seropositive.

The V and J genes are TRBV5-1 and TRBJ2-7; tentative D call: TRBD2 (6 bases). The V end lost 2 bases, the J end lost 7 bases, and 10 bases lay between the germline ends. The V gene's germline CDR1 is SGHRS and CDR2 YFSETQ. CDR3 length: 12 amino acids. CDR3 sequence reads: CASSFGGMEQYF. In DNA form, the CDR3 reads TGCGCCAGCAGCTTCGGGGGAATGGAGCAGTACTTC. Combining the CDR3 with reference TRBV5-1 and TRBJ2-7 gives the whole variable domain KAGVTQTPRYLIKTRGQQVTLSCSPISGHRSVSWYQQTPGQGLQFLFEYFSETQRNKGNFPGRFSGRQFSNSRSEMNVSTLELGDSALYLCASSFGGMEQYFGPGTRLTVT.

J is TRBJ2-7 and V is TRBV10-3; 7 bases match TRBD1. Looked up from germline, CDR1 is ENHRY and CDR2 is SYGVKD. The length of the CDR3 is 15 residues. J lost 2 bases, V lost 4 bases, and 8 bases had no gene match. The CDR3 is CAISGIGDSPYEQYF. The CDR3 DNA reads as TGTGCCATCAGTGGGATCGGGGACAGCCCCTACGAGCAGTACTTC.

The gene calls are TRBV6-5 and TRBJ1-1; TRBD1 agrees at 8 bases. Trimming cost V 8 bases and J 4 bases; bases outside gene matches: 6. CDR3 length equals 13 residues. Looked up from germline, CDR1 is MNHEY and CDR2 is SVGAGI. The CDR3: CASGFDRGTEAFF. The CDR3, as DNA: TGTGCCAGCGGATTCGACAGGGGCACTGAAGCTTTCTTT.

This sequence joins TRBV18 and TRBJ2-7; 7 nucleotides agree with TRBD1. This CDR3 has 16 residues. The germline V gene encodes CDR1 KGHSH and CDR2 LQKENI. Trimming took 3 bases from V and 3 from J; bases not matched to a gene: 11. This CDR3 reads CASSPGADRELYEQYF. In DNA form, the CDR3 reads TGTGCCAGCTCACCGGGGGCTGACAGGGAGCTCTACGAGCAGTACTTC.

The J gene is TRBJ1-1, the V gene TRBV28; a weak D match, TRBD1 (6 bases). Germline assignment: CDR1 MDHEN and CDR2 SYDVKM. Trimming pared 3 bases from V and 2 bases from J, leaving 19 bases between. The CDR3 has 17 residues. The CDR3 nucleotides are TGTGCCAGCAGTTTTAACCGCCCCCGGGACAAAAACACTGAAGCTTTCTTT. It translates to CASSFNRPRDKNTEAFF.

The rearrangement uses TRBV14 and TRBJ1-1, with 7 bases identical to TRBD1. The V segment lost 0 bases and the J segment 1 base; nucleotides outside the gene matches: 8. This CDR3 has 17 residues. The germline V gene encodes CDR1 SGHDN and CDR2 FVKESK. The CDR3 coding sequence is TGTGCCAGCAGCCAAGATAATCAGGACAGGCCGAACACTGAAGCTTTCTTT. Protein sequence: CASSQDNQDRPNTEAFF.

V usage is TRBV19 and J usage is TRBJ1-1; TRBD1 matches at 9 bases. V shed 6 bases, J shed 5 bases, and the junction held 4 bases outside the gene matches. The V gene's germline CDR1 is LNHDA and CDR2 SQIVND (reference sequence). The length of the CDR3 is 13 residues. CDR3: CASRTTGGTEAFF. The DNA of the CDR3 is TGTGCCAGTAGGACGACAGGGGGGACTGAAGCTTTCTTT.

The rearrangement uses TRBV5-1 and TRBJ1-4; 7 bases are shared with TRBD1. The CDR3 is made up of 16 amino acids. The ends lost 0 bases at V and 4 bases at J; junction bases unmatched: 6. CDR1 SGHRS and CDR2 YFSETQ come from the germline V gene. The CDR3 nucleotides read TGCGCCAGCAGCTTGGGGGACAGTCTAGATAATGAAAAACTGTTTTTT. It codes for CASSLGDSLDNEKLFF.

The chain couples TRBV6-1 to TRBJ1-5; TRBD1 matches 8 bases. Germline lookup yields CDR1 MNHNS and CDR2 SASEGT. The CDR3 loop spans 16 amino acids. V trimming: 4 bases; J trimming: 6 bases; junction bases outside the gene matches: 11. CDR3: CASSVQGAVGIQPQHF. The DNA of the CDR3 is TGTGCCAGCAGTGTTCAGGGGGCTGTAGGAATTCAGCCCCAGCATTTT.

The count of this clone is one. J is TRBJ1-2 and V is TRBV7-9, with a possible D match to TRBD1 (6 bases). The CDR3 has 15 amino acids. Trimming cost V 6 bases and J 8 bases, with 22 bases left between them. Germline lookup yields CDR1 SEHNR and CDR2 FQNEAQ (reference sequence). In DNA, the CDR3 is TGTGCCAGCAGTTCCTGGGCGGGGGGCGCGAAAGGCTACACCTTC. Translating gives CASSSWAGGAKGYTF.

V is TRBV29-1 and J is TRBJ2-7, with 7 bases lining up with TRBD1. V trimming: 7 bases; J trimming: 5 bases; junction bases outside the gene matches: 11. Germline CDR1 reads SQVTM; CDR2 reads ANQGSEA. The CDR3 is 13 amino acids. This chain's CDR3 is CSGLLTGINEQYF. The CDR3 region has the DNA TGCAGCGGTCTTTTGACAGGGATAAACGAGCAGTACTTC.

This clone was seen only a few times. This chain joins TRBV7-9 and TRBJ2-5, with 7 bases lining up with TRBD1. V gave up 5 bases and J gave up 1 base; unmatched junction bases: 10. The length of the CDR3 is 16 residues. Germline values: CDR1 SEHNR, CDR2 FQNEAQ (reference sequence). DNA for the CDR3: TGTGCCAGCAGCGACTACGTGACAGGGACCCAAGAGACCCAGTACTTC. Amino acids: CASSDYVTGTQETQYF. The whole variable domain, remainder taken from reference TRBV7-9 and TRBJ2-5, is DTGVSQNPRHKITKRGQNVTFRCDPISEHNRLYWYRQTLGQGPEFLTYFQNEAQLEKSRLLSDRFSAERPKGSFSTLEIQRTEQGDSAMYLCASSDYVTGTQETQYFGPGTRLLVL.

The rearrangement uses TRBV29-1 and TRBJ1-1; 9 bases fit TRBD1. V lost 0 bases and J lost 0; bases outside the gene matches: 5. The germline V gene has CDR1 SQVTM and CDR2 ANQGSEA. CDR3 length equals 16 residues. The CDR3 sequence is CSVEEDRDRVNTEAFF. CDR3 nucleotides: TGCAGCGTTGAAGAAGACCGGGACAGGGTGAACACTGAAGCTTTCTTT.

The V call is TRBV5-8, the J call TRBJ2-7; 12 bases align to TRBD1. The J segment lost 5 bases and the V segment lost 0 bases, leaving 6 bases of the junction unmatched. CDR3 length: 16 amino acids. The germline V gene has CDR1 SGHTS and CDR2 YDEGEE. The CDR3 loop reads CASSLGSGTGGDEQYF. CDR3 DNA: TGTGCCAGCAGCTTGGGGTCCGGGACAGGGGGCGACGAGCAGTACTTC.

This rearrangement joins TRBV2 to TRBJ2-7; 11 bases agree with TRBD2. Per germline, CDR1 SNHLY and CDR2 FYNNEI. This CDR3 comprises 17 residues. V lost 1 base to trimming and J lost 3 bases; unmatched junction nucleotides: 8. CDR3 bases: TGTGCCAGCAGTGAAGGACTAGCGGGAAGGCTGGTCTACGAGCAGTACTTC. It specifies CASSEGLAGRLVYEQYF.

The chain combines TRBV19 with TRBJ1-5; the match to TRBD1 covers 8 bases. The CDR3 has 15 residues. Germline loops: CDR1 LNHDA, CDR2 SQIVND (reference sequence). After removal of 4 bases from V and 2 bases from J, the junction contained 4 bases not matched to a gene. The CDR3 spells CASSTSTGGNQPQHF. The CDR3 DNA is TGTGCCAGTAGTACTTCGACAGGGGGCAATCAGCCCCAGCATTTT.

The chain joins TRBV29-1 to TRBJ1-2; maybe TRBD1 (6 bases). Trimming removed 3 bases at V and 8 bases at J, with 7 bases between. CDR3 length: 10 residues. Germline loops: CDR1 SQVTM, CDR2 ANQGSEA. CDR3 bases: TGCAGCGTTGAGAGGGGGGGCTACACCTTC. Amino acid sequence: CSVERGGYTF.

This clone has just a few counts. The chain uses TRBV27 and TRBJ2-1, with 9 nucleotides matching TRBD1. V dropped 6 bases and J dropped 8; count of bases not matched to a gene: 8. In germline, CDR1 is MNHEY, CDR2 SMNVEV (reference sequence). CDR3 size: 14 residues. CDR3 sequence reads: CASRGWDRDYEQFF. The CDR3 region has the DNA TGTGCCAGCAGAGGGTGGGACAGGGACTATGAGCAGTTCTTC.

This chain joins TRBV28 and TRBJ2-6, with a tentative D call TRBD1 (6 bases). The CDR3 runs 17 residues. V was pared by 10 bases and J by 4 bases, with 23 bases between. Per the germline V gene, CDR1 is MDHEN and CDR2 is SYDVKM. The CDR3 DNA sequence: TGTGCCACCATTCAAGGGGGAGAGGTCGGAGGGGCCAACGTCCTGACTTTC. It yields the protein CATIQGGEVGGANVLTF.

The chain combines TRBV30 with TRBJ1-2; TRBD1 aligns across 7 bases. Losses at the gene ends were 1 base for V and 1 base for J; bases not matched to a gene: 6. Germline V gene lookup returns CDR1 GTSNPN and CDR2 SVGIG (reference sequence). The CDR3 is 15 residues long. The CDR3 loop is CAWSGDRPRNYGYTF. CDR3 nucleotides: TGTGCCTGGAGTGGGGACAGACCGCGTAACTATGGCTACACCTTC.

The chain joins TRBV6-5 to TRBJ2-5, with D possibly TRBD2 on 5 matching bases. Trimming took 4 bases from V and 2 from J, leaving 11 bases between them. Germline CDR1 and CDR2: MNHEY and SVGAGI. The CDR3 covers 14 residues. The CDR3 is CASSSWTGQETQYF. Here the CDR3 DNA reads TGTGCCAGCAGTTCCTGGACTGGGCAAGAGACCCAGTACTTC.

This sequence joins TRBV10-2 and TRBJ2-2; perhaps TRBD1 as D (5 bases). Germline CDR1 is WSHSY and CDR2 is SAAADI. CDR3 length equals 14 residues. V lost 3 bases and J 5 bases, leaving 10 bases between the germline ends. This CDR3 reads CASSETGLTGELFF. CDR3 DNA: TGCGCCAGCAGTGAAACAGGCCTAACCGGGGAGCTGTTTTTT.

This clone was counted a single time. This chain joins TRBV9 and TRBJ2-2; 9 nucleotides line up with TRBD2. Per the germline V gene, CDR1 is SGDLS and CDR2 is YYNGEE. CDR3 size: 15 residues. The junction had 8 bases not matched to a gene; V was cut back by 3 bases and J by 8 bases. The CDR3 is CASSDSAGGIGELFF. CDR3 bases: TGTGCCAGCAGCGACAGCGCGGGGGGGATAGGGGAGCTGTTTTTT.

For the CDR3, the DNA is TGTGCCAGCAGTCCTTTTCCGACAGGCTACAATGAGCAGTTCTTC. Its translation: CASSPFPTGYNEQFF. The V call is TRBV25-1, the J call TRBJ2-1; the D gene is possibly TRBD1 (6 bases). This CDR3 contains 15 residues. Per the germline V gene, CDR1 is MGHDK and CDR2 is SYGVNS. Trimming cost V 5 bases and J 3 bases, with 14 bases left between them.

The CDR3: CAWSGIGGLTEAFF. CDR3 DNA sequence: TGTGCCTGGAGTGGGATAGGGGGCCTAACTGAAGCTTTCTTT. The J gene is TRBJ1-1, the V gene TRBV30, with 7 bases lining up with TRBD1. V lost 1 base and J lost 5; bases outside the gene matches: 7. Germline lookup yields CDR1 GTSNPN and CDR2 SVGIG (reference sequence). The CDR3 consists of 14 residues.

V usage is TRBV30 and J usage is TRBJ1-1; 7 nucleotides line up with TRBD1. V lost 7 bases and J lost 6; bases outside the gene matches: 11. Germline assignment: CDR1 GTSNPN and CDR2 SVGIG (reference sequence). The CDR3 totals 13 residues. CDR3 protein: CASLGGGPPEAFF. DNA for the CDR3: TGTGCCTCCCTCGGAGGGGGCCCGCCTGAAGCTTTCTTT.